Shown below are 26 T cell receptor beta chains from a single sample sequenced in a study of tumor and adjacent non-tumor tissue in lung cancer. RNA was extracted from bulk tissue without any cell sorting. Distant lung tissue was collected more than 3 cm away from the tumor edge. The library came from three nested PCR rounds adapted from ARM-PCR protocols. MiXCR was run by TCRdb on the multiplex PCR reads, yielding one entry per CDR3 protein. The table lists roughly 120,000 distinct CDR3 sequences, about 64% of them singletons. The material sequenced was distant non-tumor lung tissue. The receptors shown here come from a man in his fifties or sixties with non-small cell lung cancer.

Of note for this clonotype: The junction does not match germline at one end; this may be a read error. The V and J genes are TRBV4-2 and TRBJ2-5, with TRBD2 identical over 10 bases. The CDR3 totals 19 residues. Germline loops: CDR1 LGHNA, CDR2 YNFKEQ. As DNA, the CDR3 is TGTACCAGCAGCCGAGATGCCCAACAGCGGGGGGGCCGGTGGGAGACCCAGTACTTC. This sequence encodes CTSSRDAQQRGGRWETQYF.

To note about this clonotype: One junction end does not reproduce the germline sequence, and a read error may be involved. The chain combines TRBV6-1 with TRBJ2-3; D call uncertain. Germline values: CDR1 MNHNS, CDR2 SASEGT. The CDR3 is 13 amino acids. CDR3 region: CASRAGRKDTLYF. CDR3 in DNA: TGTGCCAGCAGGGCTGGACGGAAAGATACGCTGTATTTT.

Concerning this clonotype: A much larger clone lies one base from this, so it may be a read error. As the CDR3 is not closed by the conserved phenylalanine or tryptophan, this likely results from a read error. V and J are TRBV2 and TRBJ2-7; TRBD1 aligns across 9 bases. V lost 6 bases, J lost 7 bases, and 13 bases stayed unmatched. This CDR3 comprises 15 residues. Germline CDR1 reads SNHLY; CDR2 reads FYNNEI. This chain's CDR3 is CASRGGDRVYEEQYI. CDR3 nucleotides: TGTGCCAGCAGAGGCGGGGACAGGGTTTACGAAGAGCAGTACATC.

In its sample, this clonotype was seen many times. The chain couples TRBV20-1 to TRBJ1-1, with unresolved D. Germline V gives CDR1 DFQATT, CDR2 SNEGSKA (reference sequence). There are 14 residues in the CDR3. The V end was cut by 6 bases, the J end by 5 bases, with 19 bases between. The CDR3 here is CSAHPRVVITEAFF. The CDR3 nucleotides are TGCAGTGCCCATCCCCGGGTGGTCATAACTGAAGCTTTCTTT.

The chain recombines TRBV28 with TRBJ2-1, with 9 bases lining up with TRBD2. The V gene end was trimmed by 6 bases and the J gene end by 15 bases; junction bases not matched to a gene: 9. This CDR3 contains 12 residues. Germline lookup yields CDR1 MDHEN and CDR2 SYDVKM. CDR3 sequence reads: CASSLGLAGRFF. CDR3 bases: TGTGCCAGCAGCCTCGGGCTAGCGGGAAGGTTCTTC.

Remarks on this clonotype: This clone may be a read error of a much larger clone one base away. The chain couples TRBV6-2 or TRBV6-3 to TRBJ2-2; D remains unclear. Germline V gene lookup returns CDR1 MNHEY and CDR2 SVGEGT. The CDR3 runs 15 residues. The CDR3 DNA reads as TGTCCCAGCAGTCCCCTACCGGCGGACACCGGGGAGCTGTTTTTT. It specifies CPSSPLPADTGELFF.

The genes are TRBV13 and TRBJ2-7, with TRBD1 identical over 12 bases. Germline V gene lookup returns CDR1 PRHDT and CDR2 FYEKMQ (reference sequence). This CDR3 region has 16 residues. Unmatched junction bases numbered 14, after V lost 5 bases and J lost 9 bases. In DNA, the CDR3 is TGTGCCAGCAGCCAAGACCGGGACAGGGGGCATCAAAGGCAGTACTTC. This encodes CASSQDRDRGHQRQYF.

This chain uses TRBV12-3 or TRBV12-4 with TRBJ2-2; TRBD1 matches at 7 bases. Trimming cost V 3 bases and J 11 bases; bases outside gene matches: 12. This CDR3 has 15 residues. The CDR3: CASSLTGPNTVELFF. The CDR3 bases are TGTGCCAGCAGTTTGACAGGGCCCAACACCGTTGAGCTGTTTTTT.

A note on this clonotype: A much larger clone lies one base from this, so it may be a read error. The chain joins TRBV5-1 to TRBJ2-5; D is uncertain. The CDR3 extends over 15 amino acids. The germline CDR1 and CDR2 sequences are SGHRS and YFSETQ. Trimming stripped 3 bases from V and 1 base from J, with 13 bases between. For the CDR3, the DNA is TGCGCCAGCAGCTCGGACGAGTTCCCCCAAGAGACCCAGTACTTC. Its translation: CASSSDEFPQETQYF.

This clonotype was picked up a small number of times. The gene calls are TRBV28 and TRBJ2-7, with TRBD1 identical over 9 bases. Germline values: CDR1 MDHEN, CDR2 SYDVKM. The CDR3 covers 14 residues. V dropped 5 bases and J dropped 2; count of bases not matched to a gene: 4. CDR3 in amino acids: CASSPTGGTYEQYF. As DNA, the CDR3 is TGTGCCAGCAGTCCAACAGGGGGCACCTACGAGCAGTACTTC.

In this sample, this clonotype turned up once. The V call is TRBV29-1, the J call TRBJ2-2, with D perhaps TRBD1 (5 bases). Germline V gene lookup returns CDR1 SQVTM and CDR2 ANQGSEA. The CDR3 consists of 14 residues. V was trimmed by 7 bases and J by 3 bases, leaving 15 bases between them. The CDR3, as DNA: TGCAGCGCCCTGACAGTGGGCGACACCGGGGAGCTGTTTTTT. This codes for CSALTVGDTGELFF.

This clonotype was seen repeatedly, ten times or more. J is TRBJ2-3 and V is TRBV7-8; 8 bases map to TRBD2. CDR3 length equals 15 residues. Germline V CDR1 and CDR2: SGHVS, FQNEAQ. V dropped 2 bases and J dropped 2; count of bases not matched to a gene: 3. The CDR3 loop is CASSLFGGATDTQYF. The CDR3 DNA sequence: TGTGCCAGCAGCTTATTCGGGGGGGCCACAGATACGCAGTATTTT. Full variable domain (remainder filled in from reference TRBV7-8 and TRBJ2-3): GAGVSQSPRYKVAKRGQDVALRCDPISGHVSLFWYQQALGQGPEFLTYFQNEAQLDKSGLPSDRFFAERPEGSVSTLKIQRTQQEDSAVYLCASSLFGGATDTQYFGPGTRLTVL.

The rearrangement uses TRBV6-5 and TRBJ2-7; 7 bases are a match to TRBD2. Germline CDR1 is MNHEY and CDR2 is SVGAGI. This CDR3 comprises 15 residues. The V and J ends lost 4 bases and 4 bases, in that order; junction bases with no gene match: 10. Here the CDR3 reads CASSSLSLARYEQYF. CDR3 coding DNA: TGTGCCAGCAGTTCGCTATCACTAGCGAGATACGAGCAGTACTTC.

The chain couples TRBV6-2 or TRBV6-3 to TRBJ2-6; D could derive from TRBD1 or TRBD2 (6 bases each). Per the germline V gene, CDR1 is MNHEY and CDR2 is SVGEGT. This CDR3 comprises 18 residues. Trimming shortened V by 7 bases and J by 4 bases, and 23 bases separated the two germline ends. In DNA form, the CDR3 reads TGTGCCAGCAAGCGTACTGGACTACAGGGATTCGGGGCCAACGTCCTGACTTTC. Its translation: CASKRTGLQGFGANVLTF.

This clonotype has a count of ten or more. The V and J genes are TRBV6-5 and TRBJ1-2; 10 nucleotides line up with TRBD1. This CDR3 is built from 15 residues. V was clipped by 2 bases and J by 1 base; unmatched bases: 1. Germline CDR1 MNHEY, CDR2 SVGAGI. Here the CDR3 reads CASSYGQGGNYGYTF. In DNA form, the CDR3 reads TGTGCCAGCAGTTACGGACAGGGGGGTAACTATGGCTACACCTTC.

This clonotype was seen a handful of times. The rearrangement joins TRBV20-1 to TRBJ2-3; 8 bases match TRBD2. CDR3 size: 16 residues. With V trimmed by 4 bases and J by 2 bases, 11 bases remained unmatched. Germline loops: CDR1 DFQATT, CDR2 SNEGSKA (reference sequence). The CDR3 loop is CSAKGGGSLYTDTQYF. CDR3 in DNA: TGCAGTGCTAAGGGCGGGGGGTCATTATACACAGATACGCAGTATTTT.

A remark on this clonotype: The missing conserved phenylalanine or tryptophan at the end of this CDR3 makes a read error likely. The chain is built from TRBV20-1 and TRBJ1-3; unclear D gene. This CDR3 comprises 15 residues. CDR1 and CDR2 from the germline V gene are DFQATT and SNEGSKA (reference sequence). The CDR3 nucleotides read TGCAGTGCTAGAGATAAGGGTCGGTCTGGAAACGCCATATATTCT. This sequence encodes CSARDKGRSGNAIYS.

This clonotype was recorded only once. J is TRBJ2-7 and V is TRBV20-1; the match to TRBD2 covers 8 bases. Germline CDR1 reads DFQATT; CDR2 reads SNEGSKA (reference sequence). CDR3 length: 16 amino acids. Unmatched junction bases numbered 9, after V lost 0 bases and J lost 2 bases. The CDR3 DNA follows: TGCAGTGCTAGAGATTCGGGACTAGTATCACCCTACGAGCAGTACTTC. This encodes CSARDSGLVSPYEQYF.

This clonotype was recorded at least ten times. The chain couples TRBV20-1 to TRBJ1-6; TRBD1 is a possible D gene (5 bases). Germline V CDR1 and CDR2: DFQATT, SNEGSKA (reference sequence). This CDR3 is built from 14 residues. Trimming removed 0 bases at V and 2 bases at J, with 5 bases between. The CDR3 nucleotides are TGCAGTGCTAGAGAAGGGGCCTATAATTCACCCCTCCACTTT. The encoded protein is CSAREGAYNSPLHF.

This clonotype showed up many times. This sequence joins TRBV29-1 and TRBJ2-7; D perhaps matches TRBD1 (5 bases). V was cut by 2 bases and J by 1 base, with 12 bases left in between. Germline V lookup: CDR1 SQVTM, CDR2 ANQGSEA. The CDR3 runs to 14 residues. CDR3 coding DNA: TGCAGCGTTGAACTAAGGGCAGGGTCCTACGAGCAGTACTTC. Its protein product is CSVELRAGSYEQYF.

With respect to this clonotype: The junction departs from germline at one end; a sequencing error may be responsible. The rearrangement joins TRBV6-2 or TRBV6-3 to TRBJ1-5; no firm D call. Germline values: CDR1 MNHEY, CDR2 SVGEGT. This CDR3 region has 14 residues. The CDR3 region has the DNA TGTGTCAGCAGTTACGGAGGTGGGGAGCCGCCCCAGCATTTT. Translating it yields CVSSYGGGEPPQHF.

Points on this clonotype: An end of the junction does not agree with germline; a read error may underlie this. V usage is TRBV6-5 and J usage is TRBJ1-1; no firm D call. The germline gives CDR1 MNHEY, CDR2 SVGAGI. This CDR3 has 13 amino acids. The CDR3 protein is CASSPDGGTEALF. For the CDR3, the DNA is TGTGCCAGCAGCCCGGACGGTGGCACTGAAGCTTTATTT.

Points on this clonotype: At one end the junction does not follow the germline gene, possibly because of a read error. The chain uses TRBV6-5 and TRBJ1-2, with TRBD1 matching 9 bases. The CDR3 has 17 amino acids. The germline CDR1 and CDR2 sequences are MNHEY and SVGAGI. CDR3 loop: CGSRKSTGGDEKYGYTF. For the CDR3, the DNA is TGTGGCAGCAGAAAATCAACAGGGGGCGATGAGAAATATGGCTACACCTTC.

In regard to this clonotype: A much larger clone lies one base from this, so it may be a read error. This rearrangement joins TRBV28 to TRBJ1-5; D is possibly TRBD1 (5 bases). In germline, CDR1 is MDHEN, CDR2 SYDVKM. V lost 5 bases and J lost 3, with 11 bases in between. The CDR3 extends over 14 amino acids. The CDR3 loop is CASSAQGDNQPQHF. CDR3 bases: TGTGCCAGCAGTGCCCAGGGAGACAATCAGCCCCAGCATTTT.

On this clonotype itself: A much larger clone lies a single base off, so this may be a read error. The chain employs TRBV11-2 and TRBJ2-1; TRBD2 matches at 12 bases. Germline V gives CDR1 SGHAT, CDR2 FQNNGV. The CDR3 extends over 15 amino acids. The CDR3 sequence is CASSLGLAGGIVQIF. The CDR3 DNA sequence: TGTGCCAGCAGCTTAGGGCTAGCGGGGGGGATCGTGCAGATCTTC.

This clonotype turned up a few times. This sequence may be a read error, since a much larger clone differs from it by one base. The J gene is TRBJ2-1, the V gene TRBV7-9, with TRBD2 matching 11 bases. This CDR3 region has 16 residues. The V gene's germline CDR1 is SEHNR and CDR2 FQNEAQ (reference sequence). The CDR3 loop is CTSSFTLAGAFWEQFF. CDR3 bases: TGTACCAGCAGCTTCACACTAGCGGGAGCGTTTTGGGAGCAGTTCTTC.